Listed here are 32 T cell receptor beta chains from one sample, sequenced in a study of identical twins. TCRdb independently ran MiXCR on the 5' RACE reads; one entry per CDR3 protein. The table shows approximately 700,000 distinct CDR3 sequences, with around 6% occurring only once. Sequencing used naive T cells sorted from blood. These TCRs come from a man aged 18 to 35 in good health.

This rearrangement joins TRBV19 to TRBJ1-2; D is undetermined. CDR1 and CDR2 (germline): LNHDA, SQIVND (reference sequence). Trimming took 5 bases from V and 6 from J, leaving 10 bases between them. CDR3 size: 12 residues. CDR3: CASSLSENGYTF. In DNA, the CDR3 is TGTGCCAGTAGTTTGTCGGAAAATGGCTACACCTTC.

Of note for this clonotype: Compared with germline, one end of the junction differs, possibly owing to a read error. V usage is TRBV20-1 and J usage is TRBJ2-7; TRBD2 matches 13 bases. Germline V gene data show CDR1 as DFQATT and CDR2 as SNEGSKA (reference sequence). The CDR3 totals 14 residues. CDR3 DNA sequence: TGCAGTGCTAATGGACTAGCGGGAGTCTACGAGCATTACTTC. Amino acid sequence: CSANGLAGVYEHYF.

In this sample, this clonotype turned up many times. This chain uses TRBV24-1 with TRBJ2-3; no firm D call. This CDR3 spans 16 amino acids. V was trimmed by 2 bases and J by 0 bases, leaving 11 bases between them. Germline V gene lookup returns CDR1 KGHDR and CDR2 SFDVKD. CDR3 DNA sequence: TGTGCCACCAGTGATTATCGGAGCCCCAGCACAGATACGCAGTATTTT. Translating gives CATSDYRSPSTDTQYF.

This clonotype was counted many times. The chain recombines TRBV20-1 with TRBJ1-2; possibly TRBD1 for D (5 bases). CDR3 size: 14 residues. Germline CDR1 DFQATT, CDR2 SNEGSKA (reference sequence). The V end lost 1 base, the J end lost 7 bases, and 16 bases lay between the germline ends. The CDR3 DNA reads TGCAGTGCTAGAGGAGTGGAGGGGCGTGGTGGCTACACCTTC. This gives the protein CSARGVEGRGGYTF.

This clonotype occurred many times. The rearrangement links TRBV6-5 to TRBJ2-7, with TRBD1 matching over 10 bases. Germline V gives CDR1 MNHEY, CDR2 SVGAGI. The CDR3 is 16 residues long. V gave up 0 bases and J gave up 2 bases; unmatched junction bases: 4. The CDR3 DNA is TGTGCCAGCAGTTACTCGACCGGGACAGGGGCCTACGAGCAGTACTTC. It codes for CASSYSTGTGAYEQYF.

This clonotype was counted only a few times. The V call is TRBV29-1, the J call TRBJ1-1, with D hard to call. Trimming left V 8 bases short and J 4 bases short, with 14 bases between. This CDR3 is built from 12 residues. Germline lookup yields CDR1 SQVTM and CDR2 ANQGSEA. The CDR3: CSCIGLGTEAFF. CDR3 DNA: TGCAGCTGCATCGGGCTTGGCACTGAAGCTTTCTTT. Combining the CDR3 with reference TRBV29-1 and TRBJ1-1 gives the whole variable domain SAVISQKPSRDICQRGTSLTIQCQVDSQVTMMFWYRQQPGQSLTLIATANQGSEATYESGFVIDKFPISRPNLTFSTLTVSNMSPEDSSIYLCSCIGLGTEAFFGQGTRLTVV.

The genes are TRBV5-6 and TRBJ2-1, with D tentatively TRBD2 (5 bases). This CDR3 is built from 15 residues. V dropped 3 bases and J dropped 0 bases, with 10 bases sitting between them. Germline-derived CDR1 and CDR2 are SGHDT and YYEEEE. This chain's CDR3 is CASSSKRSSYNEQFF. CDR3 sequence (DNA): TGTGCCAGCAGCTCAAAGCGGAGCTCCTACAATGAGCAGTTCTTC.

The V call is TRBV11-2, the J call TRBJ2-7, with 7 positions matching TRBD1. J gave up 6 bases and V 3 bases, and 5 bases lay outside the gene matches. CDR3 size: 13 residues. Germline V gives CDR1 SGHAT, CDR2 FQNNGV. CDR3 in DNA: TGTGCCAGCAGCTTGGGCGGACAGGTCGAGCAGTACGTC. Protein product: CASSLGGQVEQYV.

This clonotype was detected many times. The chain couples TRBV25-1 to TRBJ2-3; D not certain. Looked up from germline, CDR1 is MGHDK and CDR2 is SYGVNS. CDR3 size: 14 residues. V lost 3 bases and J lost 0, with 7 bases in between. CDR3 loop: CASSDYGSTDTQYF. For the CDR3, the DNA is TGTGCCAGCAGTGACTACGGAAGCACAGATACGCAGTATTTT.

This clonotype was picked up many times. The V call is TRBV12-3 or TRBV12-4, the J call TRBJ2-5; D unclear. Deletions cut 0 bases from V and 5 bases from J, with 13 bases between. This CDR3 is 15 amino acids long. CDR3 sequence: CASSLAGRQEETQYF. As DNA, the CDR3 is TGTGCCAGCAGTTTAGCGGGCAGGCAGGAGGAGACCCAGTACTTC.

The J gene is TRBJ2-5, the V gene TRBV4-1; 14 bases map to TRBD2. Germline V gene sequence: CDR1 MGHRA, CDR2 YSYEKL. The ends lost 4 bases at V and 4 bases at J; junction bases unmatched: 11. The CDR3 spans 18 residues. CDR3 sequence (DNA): TGCGCCAGCAGCCGGGGACTAGCGGGAGAAGGATATCTAGAGACCCAGTACTTC. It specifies CASSRGLAGEGYLETQYF.

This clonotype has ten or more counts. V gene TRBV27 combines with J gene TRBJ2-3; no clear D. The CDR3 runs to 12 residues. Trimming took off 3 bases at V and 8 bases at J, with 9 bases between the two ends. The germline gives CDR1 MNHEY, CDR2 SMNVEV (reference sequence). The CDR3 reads CASSFLGSTQYF. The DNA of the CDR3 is TGTGCCAGCAGTTTTTTGGGTAGTACGCAGTATTTT.

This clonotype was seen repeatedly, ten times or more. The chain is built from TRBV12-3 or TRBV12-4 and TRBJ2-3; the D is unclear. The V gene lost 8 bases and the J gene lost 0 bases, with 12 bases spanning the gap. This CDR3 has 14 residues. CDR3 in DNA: TGTGCCAGCGCCCAAGGCTTTAGCACAGATACGCAGTATTTT. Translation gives CASAQGFSTDTQYF.

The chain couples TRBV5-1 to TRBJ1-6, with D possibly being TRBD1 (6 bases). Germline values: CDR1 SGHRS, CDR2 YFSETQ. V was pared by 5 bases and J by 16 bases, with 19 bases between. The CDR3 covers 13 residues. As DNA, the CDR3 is TGCGCCAGCAGACAAGAAACGACAGGTCCTCTCCACTTT. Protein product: CASRQETTGPLHF.

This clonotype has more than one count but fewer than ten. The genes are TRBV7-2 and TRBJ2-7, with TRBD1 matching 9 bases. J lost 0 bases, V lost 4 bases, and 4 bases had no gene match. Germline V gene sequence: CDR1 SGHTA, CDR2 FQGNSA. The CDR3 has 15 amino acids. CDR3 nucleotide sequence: TGTGCCAGCAGCTCCGACAGGGGGTACTCCTACGAGCAGTACTTC. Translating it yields CASSSDRGYSYEQYF.

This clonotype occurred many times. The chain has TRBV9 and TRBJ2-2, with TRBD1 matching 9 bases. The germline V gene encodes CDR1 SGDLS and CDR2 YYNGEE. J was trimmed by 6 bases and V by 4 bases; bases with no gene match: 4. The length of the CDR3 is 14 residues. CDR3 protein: CASSPRTGAGELFF. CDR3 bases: TGTGCCAGCAGCCCGCGGACAGGGGCCGGGGAGCTGTTTTTT.

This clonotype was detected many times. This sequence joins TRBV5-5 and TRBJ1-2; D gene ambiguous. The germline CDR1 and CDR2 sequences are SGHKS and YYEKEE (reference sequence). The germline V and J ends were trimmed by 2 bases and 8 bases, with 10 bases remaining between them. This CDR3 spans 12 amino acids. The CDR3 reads CASSLESLGYTF. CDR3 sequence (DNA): TGTGCCAGCAGCTTAGAGAGTCTGGGCTACACCTTC. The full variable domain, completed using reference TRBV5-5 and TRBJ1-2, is DAGVTQSPTHLIKTRGQQVTLRCSPISGHKSVSWYQQVLGQGPQFIFQYYEKEERGRGNFPDRFSARQFPNYSSELNVNALLLGDSALYLCASSLESLGYTFGSGTRLTVV.

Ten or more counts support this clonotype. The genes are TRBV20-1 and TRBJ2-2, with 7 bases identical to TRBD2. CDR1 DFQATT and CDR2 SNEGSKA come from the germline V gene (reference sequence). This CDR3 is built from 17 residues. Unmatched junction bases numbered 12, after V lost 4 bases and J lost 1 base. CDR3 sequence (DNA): TGCAGTGCTATCTGGCGGGAGAACGCGTGGAACACCGGGGAGCTGTTTTTT. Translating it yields CSAIWRENAWNTGELFF.

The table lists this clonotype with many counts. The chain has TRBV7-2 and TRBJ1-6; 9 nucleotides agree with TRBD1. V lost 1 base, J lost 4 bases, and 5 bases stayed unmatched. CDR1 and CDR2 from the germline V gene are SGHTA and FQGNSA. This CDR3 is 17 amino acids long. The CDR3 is CASSLVGTGRYNSPLHF. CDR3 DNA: TGTGCCAGCAGCTTAGTAGGGACAGGGCGTTATAATTCACCCCTCCACTTT.

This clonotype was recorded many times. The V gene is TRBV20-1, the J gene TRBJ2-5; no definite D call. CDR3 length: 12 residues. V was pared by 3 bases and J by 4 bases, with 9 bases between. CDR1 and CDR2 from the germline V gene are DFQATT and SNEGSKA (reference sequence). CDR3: CSARSTGETQYF. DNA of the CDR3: TGCAGTGCTAGGTCCACTGGAGAGACCCAGTACTTC.

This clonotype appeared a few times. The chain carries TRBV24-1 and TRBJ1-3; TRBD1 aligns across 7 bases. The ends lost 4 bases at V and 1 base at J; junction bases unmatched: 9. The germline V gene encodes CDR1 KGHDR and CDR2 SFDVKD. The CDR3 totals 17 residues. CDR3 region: CATSERGQPTSGNTIYF. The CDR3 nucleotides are TGTGCCACCAGTGAGCGGGGACAGCCGACGTCTGGAAACACCATATATTTT.

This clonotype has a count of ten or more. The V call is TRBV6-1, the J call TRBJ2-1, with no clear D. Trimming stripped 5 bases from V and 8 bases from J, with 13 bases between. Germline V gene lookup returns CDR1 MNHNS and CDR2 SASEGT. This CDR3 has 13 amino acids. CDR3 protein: CASSRPDGHEQFF. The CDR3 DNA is TGTGCCAGCAGTCGTCCCGACGGACATGAGCAGTTCTTC.

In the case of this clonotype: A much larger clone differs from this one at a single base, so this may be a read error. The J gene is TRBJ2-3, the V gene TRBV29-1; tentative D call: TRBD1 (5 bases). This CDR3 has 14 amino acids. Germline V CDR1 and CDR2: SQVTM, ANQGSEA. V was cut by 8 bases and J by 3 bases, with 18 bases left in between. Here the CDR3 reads CSIRGHPITDTQYF. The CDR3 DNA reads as TGCAGCATCCGAGGACATCCAATTACAGATACGCAGTATTTT.

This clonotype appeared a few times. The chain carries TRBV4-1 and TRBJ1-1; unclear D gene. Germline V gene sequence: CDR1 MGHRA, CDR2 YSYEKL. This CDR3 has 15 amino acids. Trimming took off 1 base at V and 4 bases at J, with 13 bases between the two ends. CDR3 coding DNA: TGCGCCAGCAGCCAAGGTTCTGCAGGTGGCACTGAAGCTTTCTTT. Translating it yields CASSQGSAGGTEAFF.

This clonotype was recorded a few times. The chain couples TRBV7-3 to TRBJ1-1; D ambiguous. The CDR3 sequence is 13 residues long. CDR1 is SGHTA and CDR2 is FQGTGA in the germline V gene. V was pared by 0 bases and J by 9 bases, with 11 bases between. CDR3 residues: CASSLTTYQQAFF. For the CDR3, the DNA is TGTGCCAGCAGCTTAACAACGTACCAGCAAGCTTTCTTT.

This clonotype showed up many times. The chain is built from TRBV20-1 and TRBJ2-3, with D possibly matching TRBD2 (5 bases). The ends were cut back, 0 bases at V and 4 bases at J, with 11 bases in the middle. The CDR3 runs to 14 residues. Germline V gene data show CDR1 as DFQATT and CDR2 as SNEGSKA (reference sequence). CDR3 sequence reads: CSARDWLASDTQYF. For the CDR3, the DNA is TGCAGTGCTAGAGATTGGCTAGCATCAGATACGCAGTATTTT.

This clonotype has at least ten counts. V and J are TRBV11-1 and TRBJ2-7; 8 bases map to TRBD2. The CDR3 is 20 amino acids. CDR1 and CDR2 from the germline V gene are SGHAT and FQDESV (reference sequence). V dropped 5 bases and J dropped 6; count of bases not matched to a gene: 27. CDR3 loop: CASSPLVMSDSGRARVEQYF. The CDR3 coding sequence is TGTGCCAGCAGCCCCCTCGTGATGTCGGATTCCGGGAGGGCCCGCGTCGAGCAGTACTTC.

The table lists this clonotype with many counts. The CDR3 sequence is CASSYARDSYEQYV. The CDR3, as DNA: TGTGCCAGCAGTTACGCCCGGGACTCTTACGAGCAGTACGTC. V usage is TRBV6-5 and J usage is TRBJ2-7, with D perhaps TRBD2 (6 bases). V gave up 2 bases and J gave up 4 bases, with 12 bases separating them. CDR3 length equals 14 residues. Germline assignment: CDR1 MNHEY and CDR2 SVGAGI.

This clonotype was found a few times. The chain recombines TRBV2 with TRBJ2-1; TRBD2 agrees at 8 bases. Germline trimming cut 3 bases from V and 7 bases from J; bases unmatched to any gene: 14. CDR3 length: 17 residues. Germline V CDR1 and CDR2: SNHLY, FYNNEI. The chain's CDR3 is CASSDPVWASGRNEQFF. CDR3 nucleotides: TGTGCCAGCAGTGACCCAGTTTGGGCTAGCGGGCGAAATGAGCAGTTCTTC.

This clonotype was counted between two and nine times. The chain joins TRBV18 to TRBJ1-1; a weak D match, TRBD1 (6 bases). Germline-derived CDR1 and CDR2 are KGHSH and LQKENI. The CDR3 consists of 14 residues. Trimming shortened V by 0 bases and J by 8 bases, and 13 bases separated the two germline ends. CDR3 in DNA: TGTGCCAGCTCACCACCGTCGGGGGGCGGAGAAGCTTTCTTT. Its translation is CASSPPSGGGEAFF.

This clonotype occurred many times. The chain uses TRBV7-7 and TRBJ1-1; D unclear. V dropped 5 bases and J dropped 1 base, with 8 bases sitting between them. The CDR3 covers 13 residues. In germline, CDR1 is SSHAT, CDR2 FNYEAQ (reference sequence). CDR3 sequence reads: CASSPAPNTEAFF. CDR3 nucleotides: TGTGCCAGCAGCCCTGCACCGAACACTGAAGCTTTCTTT.

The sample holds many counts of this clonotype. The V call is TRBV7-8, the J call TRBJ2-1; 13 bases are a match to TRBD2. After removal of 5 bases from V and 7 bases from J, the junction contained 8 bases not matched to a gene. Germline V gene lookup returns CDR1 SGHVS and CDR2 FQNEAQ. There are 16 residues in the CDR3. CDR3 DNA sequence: TGTGCCAGCAGCCCCAGGACTAGCGGGAGAAAGAATGAGCAGTTCTTC. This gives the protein CASSPRTSGRKNEQFF.